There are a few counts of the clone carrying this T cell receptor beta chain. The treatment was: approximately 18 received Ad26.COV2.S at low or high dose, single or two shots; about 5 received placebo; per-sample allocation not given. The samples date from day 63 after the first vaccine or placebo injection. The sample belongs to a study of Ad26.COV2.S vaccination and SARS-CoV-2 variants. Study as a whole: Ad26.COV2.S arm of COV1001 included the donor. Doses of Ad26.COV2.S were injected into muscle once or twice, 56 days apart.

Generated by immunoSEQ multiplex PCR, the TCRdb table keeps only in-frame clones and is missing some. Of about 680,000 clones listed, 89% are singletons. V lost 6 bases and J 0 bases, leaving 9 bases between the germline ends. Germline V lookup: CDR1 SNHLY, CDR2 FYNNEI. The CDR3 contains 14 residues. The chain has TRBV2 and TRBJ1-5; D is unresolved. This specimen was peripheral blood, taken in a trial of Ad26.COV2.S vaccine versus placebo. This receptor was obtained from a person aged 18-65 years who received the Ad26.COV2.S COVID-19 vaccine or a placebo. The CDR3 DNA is TGTGCCAGCAGCAGGTTAGATAGCAATCAGCCCCAGCATTTT. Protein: CASSRLDSNQPQHF.